These T cell receptor beta chains were read from a single sample in a study of T cells after yellow fever vaccination. TCRdb re-called the 5' RACE reads with MiXCR, one entry per CDR3 protein. There are 400,000 or so distinct CDR3 sequences in the sample; roughly a sixth occur only once, and over 15% lies in the top ten. This specimen consisted of PBMCs, obtained before the yellow fever booster vaccination. These receptor sequences come from a man aged 18 to 30 who received the YFV17D yellow fever vaccine. Both conserved end residues are trimmed from each CDR3.

j_call cdr3_length v_call cdr3_aa
TRBJ1-1 11 TRBV29-1 SVEGSAGAEAF
TRBJ2-7 12 TRBV7-9 ASSLEPNTYEQY
TRBJ1-5 11 TRBV27 ASGRFGDQPQH
TRBJ1-6 13 TRBV5-1 ASSLVSPGNSPLH
TRBJ2-7 11 TRBV7-9 ASSSYRGDEQY
TRBJ1-1 14 TRBV15 ATSSDRELFNTEAF
TRBJ2-3 14 TRBV12-3/TRBV12-4 ASSLAVGSSTDTQY
TRBJ1-1 13 TRBV10-3 AISVRQGARTEAF
TRBJ2-3 11 TRBV4-2 ASSQGRPDTQY
TRBJ2-7 13 TRBV7-2 ASSEGSGAYLQQY
TRBJ1-4 11 TRBV18 ASSPPGGEKLF
TRBJ1-1 13 TRBV20-1 SAAEGQHMNTEAF
TRBJ2-1 9 TRBV19 ASSAGYEQF
TRBJ2-3 11 TRBV27 ASSSGFAFTQY
TRBJ2-5 14 TRBV5-4 ASSPTAGIAGETQY
TRBJ2-7 13 TRBV4-1 ASSQEQASTYEQY
TRBJ2-5 14 TRBV6-2/TRBV6-3 ASSYPTSRLQETQY
TRBJ1-6 10 TRBV19 ATGQGSSPLH
TRBJ1-2 14 TRBV4-3 ASSQDHRTVGYGYT
TRBJ1-1 12 TRBV29-1 SVGRGLANTEAF
TRBJ1-1 13 TRBV11-2 ASSARQGPNTEAF
TRBJ2-1 15 TRBV18 ASSLAGTSRTYNEQF
TRBJ2-5 13 TRBV7-6 ASSRLGGAWETQY
TRBJ2-3 12 TRBV12-3/TRBV12-4 ASSFSNTRDTQY
TRBJ2-7 11 TRBV7-9 ASSLVLEYEQY
TRBJ1-5 11 TRBV7-2 ASSLADNQPQH
TRBJ2-7 11 TRBV7-8 ASSQRTGHEQY
TRBJ2-5 12 TRBV4-3 ASSQRTGKETQY
TRBJ1-6 9 TRBV3-1 ASSRMGALH
TRBJ1-5 12 TRBV28 ASSFGRGNQPQH
TRBJ1-6 12 TRBV4-3 ASSPGDHPSSLH
TRBJ1-6 15 TRBV15 ATSRATDRAMDSPLH
TRBJ2-5 13 TRBV5-1 ASTARWGGPETQY
TRBJ1-5 10 TRBV20-1 SARGGDQPQH
TRBJ1-4 13 TRBV18 ASSPEISTNEKLF
TRBJ2-5 11 TRBV6-5 ASSSNIKETQY